A selection of T cell receptor beta chains follows, all from one sample in a study of blood T cell repertoires in COVID-19. Sequencing was performed with immunoSEQ multiplex PCR; in TCRdb, only in-frame clones are kept and a portion is missing. This sample has some 150,000 clones, with less than 85% found just once. Sequencing used peripheral blood. These receptor sequences come from a woman aged 80 or older in a cohort sampled during active or convalescent COVID-19. CDR3s include the opening cysteine and the closing phenylalanine or tryptophan. The D gene is left open where the match is weak. Not every row has a clone size; where given, it reads once, few, many or a size class.

-,TRBV5-6,TRBJ1-6,-,CASHLRSSSYNSPLHF,TGTGCCAGCCATTTGAGGTCGAGCTCCTATAATTCACCCCTCCACTTT
-,TRBV6-6,TRBJ1-6,TRBD1,CASKIRGLGSPLHF,TGTGCCAGCAAAATAAGGGGGCTTGGATCACCCCTCCACTTT
-,TRBV18,TRBJ1-2,-,CASSIQGANLYGYTF,TGTGCCAGCTCAATACAGGGCGCTAACCTCTATGGCTACACCTTC
-,TRBV11-2,TRBJ1-1,-,CASSQGTGLRNTEAFF,TGTGCCAGCAGCCAAGGAACAGGGTTGAGGAACACTGAAGCTTTCTTT
-,TRBV6-5,TRBJ1-2,-,CASRRDGNYGYTF,TGTGCCAGCAGGCGGGACGGAAACTATGGCTACACCTTC
-,TRBV7-2,TRBJ2-2,TRBD2,CASSSRLAGAQNTGELFF,TGTGCCAGCAGCTCTAGACTAGCGGGGGCTCAGAACACCGGGGAGCTGTTTTTT
once,TRBV30,TRBJ1-6,-,CAWSATLASWGGPLHF,TGTGCCTGGAGTGCAACCCTGGCCTCTTGGGGGGGACCCCTCCACTTT
few,TRBV5-1,TRBJ1-1,-,CASSLDLGEVNTEAFF,TGCGCCAGCAGCTTGGATTTAGGAGAAGTGAACACTGAAGCTTTCTTT
-,TRBV6-5,TRBJ1-2,-,CATRPRSDGYTF,TGTGCCACCAGACCCCGGTCCGATGGCTACACCTTC
-,TRBV19,TRBJ2-3,-,CASSQGRYDTQYF,TGTGCCAGCTCCCAAGGGAGGTACGATACGCAGTATTTT
-,TRBV7-8,TRBJ1-2,-,CASSLAGGYLIRGYTF,TGTGCCAGCAGCTTAGCAGGGGGATACCTTATTCGTGGCTACACCTTC
-,TRBV7-2,TRBJ1-3,TRBD1,CASSIGQAGNTIYF,TGTGCCAGCAGCATAGGACAGGCTGGAAACACCATATATTTT
once,TRBV5-1,TRBJ2-5,TRBD1,CASSSHRGQRETQYF,TGCGCCAGCAGCTCCCACAGGGGGCAGAGGGAGACCCAGTACTTC
-,TRBV27,TRBJ2-1,-,CASRNPRVFNEQFF,TGTGCCAGCCGGAACCCGAGGGTGTTCAATGAGCAGTTCTTC
-,TRBV14,TRBJ1-1,TRBD1,CASARGTGGFTEAFF,TGTGCCAGCGCAAGGGGCACAGGGGGCTTCACTGAAGCTTTCTTT
-,TRBV28,TRBJ2-1,-,CASSSGNYNEQFF,TGTGCCAGCAGTAGCGGTAACTACAATGAGCAGTTCTTC
-,TRBV7-2,TRBJ2-1,TRBD2,CASSLALAGSNEQFF,TGTGCCAGCAGCTTAGCCCTAGCGGGGAGCAATGAGCAGTTCTTC
-,TRBV6-2/TRBV6-3,TRBJ2-1,TRBD2,CASSYPASGGGDEQFF,TGTGCCAGCAGTTACCCTGCTAGCGGGGGAGGGGATGAGCAGTTCTTC
-,TRBV19,TRBJ1-1,-,CASSLVDTEAFF,TGTGCCAGTAGTCTGGTAGACACTGAAGCTTTCTTT
many,TRBV3-1/TRBV3-2,TRBJ1-1,TRBD1,CASSHTTGDTEAFF,TGTGCCAGCAGCCACACGACAGGGGACACTGAAGCTTTCTTT
-,TRBV18,TRBJ2-5,-,CASSPPGDFQETQYF,TGTGCCAGCTCACCACCGGGGGACTTTCAAGAGACCCAGTACTTC
-,TRBV7-8,TRBJ1-6,-,CASSSTVQVNSPLHF,TGTGCCAGCAGCTCCACCGTCCAGGTGAATTCACCCCTCCACTTT
-,TRBV5-6,TRBJ2-1,-,CASSTRTGEFYNEQFF,TGTGCCAGCAGCACCCGTACAGGAGAATTTTACAATGAGCAGTTCTTC
-,TRBV5-1,TRBJ2-5,-,CASSLGTGDETQYF,TGCGCCAGCAGCTTGGGGACGGGGGACGAGACCCAGTACTTC
-,TRBV27,TRBJ1-2,TRBD1,CASSPERTGVYGYTF,TGTGCCAGCAGTCCGGAAAGGACAGGGGTCTATGGCTACACCTTC
few,TRBV11-3,TRBJ2-1,TRBD2,CASSLGGGAGNEQFF,TGTGCCAGCAGCTTAGGCGGGGGGGCCGGGAATGAGCAGTTCTTC
-,TRBV28,TRBJ1-4,-,CASSLGPGTNEKLFF,TGTGCCAGCAGTTTGGGGCCAGGGACTAATGAAAAACTGTTTTTT
once,TRBV6-5,TRBJ1-5,-,CASRFIRGGNQPQHF,TGTGCCAGCAGATTTATCAGGGGAGGCAATCAGCCCCAGCATTTT
-,TRBV2,TRBJ2-2,-,CASSDRGELFF,TGTGCCAGCAGTGACCGCGGGGAGCTGTTTTTT
-,TRBV3-1/TRBV3-2,TRBJ2-4,TRBD2,CASSQSGGSNIQYF,TGTGCCAGCAGCCAAAGCGGGGGTAGTAACATTCAGTACTTC